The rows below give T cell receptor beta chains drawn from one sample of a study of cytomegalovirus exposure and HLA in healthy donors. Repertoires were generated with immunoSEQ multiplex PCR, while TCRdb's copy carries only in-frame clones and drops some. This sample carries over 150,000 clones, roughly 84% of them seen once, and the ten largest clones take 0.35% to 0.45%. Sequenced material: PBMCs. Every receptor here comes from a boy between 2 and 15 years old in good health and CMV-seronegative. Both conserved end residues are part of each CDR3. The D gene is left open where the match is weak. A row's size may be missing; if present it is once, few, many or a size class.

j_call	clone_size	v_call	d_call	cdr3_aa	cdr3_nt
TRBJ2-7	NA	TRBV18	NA	CASSPDHLGYEQYF	TGTGCCAGCTCACCTGACCATCTAGGCTACGAGCAGTACTTC
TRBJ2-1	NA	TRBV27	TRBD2	CASSLWGGSSYNEQFF	TGTGCCAGCAGTTTGTGGGGGGGGAGCTCCTACAATGAGCAGTTCTTC
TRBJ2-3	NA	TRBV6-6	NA	CASSRLEGTDTQYF	TGTGCCAGCAGTCGACTAGAGGGGACAGATACGCAGTATTTT
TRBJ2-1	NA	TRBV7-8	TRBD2	CASSLGLAGGEQFF	TGTGCCAGCAGCCTAGGACTAGCGGGAGGGGAGCAGTTCTTC
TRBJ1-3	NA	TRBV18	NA	CASSQGDSGNTIYF	TGTGCCAGCTCACAGGGAGACTCTGGAAACACCATATATTTT
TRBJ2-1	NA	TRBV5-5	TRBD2	CASSRGTTTTYNEQFF	TGTGCCAGCAGCCGTGGGACTACGACGACCTACAATGAGCAGTTCTTC
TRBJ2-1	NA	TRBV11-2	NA	CASSALPVGLGSYNEQFF	TGTGCCAGCAGCGCGCTGCCGGTCGGACTTGGGTCCTACAATGAGCAGTTCTTC
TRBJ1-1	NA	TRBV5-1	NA	CASSPQGVEGTEAFF	TGCGCCAGCAGCCCCCAGGGCGTCGAAGGGACTGAAGCTTTCTTT
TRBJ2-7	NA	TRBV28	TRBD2	CASSPGGDPEQYF	TGTGCCAGCAGTCCCGGGGGGGACCCCGAGCAGTACTTC
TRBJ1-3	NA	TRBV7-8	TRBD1	CASSLGSGGENTIYF	TGTGCCAGCAGCTTAGGTTCAGGGGGCGAAAACACCATATATTTT
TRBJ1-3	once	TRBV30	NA	CAWSVPRYSGNTIYF	TGTGCCTGGAGTGTACCCAGGTACTCTGGAAACACCATATATTTT
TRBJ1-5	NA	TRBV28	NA	CASSLFWGRGEDQPQHF	TGTGCCAGCAGTTTATTTTGGGGCAGGGGTGAAGATCAGCCCCAGCATTTT
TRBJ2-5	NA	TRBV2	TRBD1	CASSSQGRVETQYF	TGTGCCAGCAGCTCACAGGGGCGGGTCGAGACCCAGTACTTC
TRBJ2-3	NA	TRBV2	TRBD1	CASSEEWTGGNTQYF	TGTGCCAGCAGTGAAGAGTGGACAGGGGGCAATACGCAGTATTTT
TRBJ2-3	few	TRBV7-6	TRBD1	CASSPRTGAGTDTQYF	TGTGCCAGCAGCCCCAGGACAGGGGCTGGCACAGATACGCAGTATTTT
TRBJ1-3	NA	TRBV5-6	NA	CASSLGPGNTIYF	TGTGCCAGCAGCTTGGGGCCGGGAAACACCATATATTTT
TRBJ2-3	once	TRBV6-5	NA	CASSRGSTDTQYF	TGTGCCAGCAGCCGAGGGAGCACAGATACGCAGTATTTT
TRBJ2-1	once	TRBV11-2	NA	CASSLAGALREQFF	TGTGCCAGCAGCTTAGCGGGAGCTCTGCGTGAGCAGTTCTTC
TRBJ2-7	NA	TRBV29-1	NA	CSVSTTRSLEQYF	TGCAGCGTTTCGACAACCCGCTCCCTCGAGCAGTACTTC
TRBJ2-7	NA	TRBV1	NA	CTSSQDGLAGEHEQYF	TGCACCAGCAGCCAAGATGGACTAGCGGGAGAGCACGAGCAGTACTTC
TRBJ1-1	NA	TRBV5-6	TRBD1	CASIDKGQGFFEAFF	TGTGCCAGCATCGATAAGGGACAGGGGTTTTTTGAAGCTTTCTTT
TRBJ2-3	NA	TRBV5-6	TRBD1	CASSPRQGARTDTQYF	TGTGCCAGCAGCCCTAGACAGGGGGCGCGCACAGATACGCAGTATTTT
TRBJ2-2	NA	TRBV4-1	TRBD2	CASSQGRLAGGNTGELFF	TGCGCCAGCAGCCAAGGCCGACTAGCGGGAGGGAACACCGGGGAGCTGTTTTTT
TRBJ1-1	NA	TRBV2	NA	CASWHLNTEAFF	TGTGCCAGTTGGCATTTGAACACTGAAGCTTTCTTT
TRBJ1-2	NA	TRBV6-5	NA	CASSYSRGSGGYTF	TGTGCCAGCAGTTACTCCAGGGGATCGGGAGGCTACACCTTC
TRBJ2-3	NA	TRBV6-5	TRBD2	CASGLAGVPDTQYF	TGTGCCAGCGGCTTAGCGGGAGTTCCAGATACGCAGTATTTT
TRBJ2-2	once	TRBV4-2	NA	CASSQAPGGELFF	TGTGCCAGCAGCCAGGCGCCGGGCGGGGAGCTGTTTTTT
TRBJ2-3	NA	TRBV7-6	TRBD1	CASSPGQGGTDTQYF	TGTGCCAGCAGCCCCGGACAGGGGGGCACAGATACGCAGTATTTT
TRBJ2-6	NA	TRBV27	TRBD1	CASSSTGANSGANVLTF	TGTGCCAGCAGTTCCACAGGGGCAAACTCTGGGGCCAACGTCCTGACTTTC
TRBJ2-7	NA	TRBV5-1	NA	CASSITDIFVSSEQYF	TGCGCCAGCAGCATAACGGACATTTTCGTATCGAGCGAGCAGTACTTC
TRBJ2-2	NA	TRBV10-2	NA	CASSRNREIAGELFF	TGCGCCAGCAGTCGAAACAGGGAAATTGCCGGGGAGCTGTTTTTT
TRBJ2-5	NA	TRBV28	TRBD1	CASSRTGEALETQYF	TGTGCCAGCAGCAGGACAGGGGAGGCGTTAGAGACCCAGTACTTC
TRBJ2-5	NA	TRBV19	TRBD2	CASSIAAGAQETQYF	TGTGCCAGTAGTATAGCAGCGGGAGCCCAAGAGACCCAGTACTTC
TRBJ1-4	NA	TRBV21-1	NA	CASSKGRSGKLFF	TGTGCCAGCAGCAAGGGGAGGTCAGGGAAACTGTTTTTT
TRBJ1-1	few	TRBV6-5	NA	CASSFLRSMNTEAFF	TGTGCCAGCAGTTTCCTCAGGTCCATGAACACTGAAGCTTTCTTT
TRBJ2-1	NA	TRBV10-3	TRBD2	CAISQLAGGGYNEQFF	TGTGCCATCAGTCAGCTGGCGGGAGGGGGGTACAATGAGCAGTTCTTC
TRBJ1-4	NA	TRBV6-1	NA	CASGADSATNEKLFF	TGTGCCAGCGGGGCAGACAGCGCAACTAATGAAAAACTGTTTTTT
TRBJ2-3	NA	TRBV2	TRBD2	CASSRALAGGPRTDTQYF	TGTGCCAGCAGCAGAGCACTAGCGGGAGGGCCTAGGACAGATACGCAGTATTTT
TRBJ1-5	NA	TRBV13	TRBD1	CASSNDRDQPQHF	TGTGCCAGCAGCAATGACAGGGATCAGCCCCAGCATTTT
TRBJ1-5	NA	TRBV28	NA	CASRSSDTYSNQPQHF	TGTGCCAGCAGGTCCTCGGACACTTATAGCAATCAGCCCCAGCATTTT
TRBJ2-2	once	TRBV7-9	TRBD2	CASSLAERERRTGELFF	TGTGCCAGCAGCTTAGCGGAGCGGGAGAGGCGCACCGGGGAGCTGTTTTTT
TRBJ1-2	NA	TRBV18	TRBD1	CASSPTGRKANYGYTF	TGTGCCAGCTCACCGACAGGGAGGAAAGCTAACTATGGCTACACCTTC
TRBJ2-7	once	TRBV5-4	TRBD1	CASSLDRGLDEQYF	TGTGCCAGCAGCTTGGACAGGGGCCTGGACGAGCAGTACTTC
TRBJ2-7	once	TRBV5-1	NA	CASSLRLDVGYEQYF	TGCGCCAGCAGCTTGAGATTAGATGTCGGCTACGAGCAGTACTTC
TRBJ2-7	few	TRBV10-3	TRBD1	CAIRGQTYEQYF	TGTGCCATCAGGGGACAGACCTACGAGCAGTACTTC
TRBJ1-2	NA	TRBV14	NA	CASSQEAGYYGGYTF	TGTGCCAGCAGCCAAGAAGCAGGGTACTATGGAGGCTACACCTTC
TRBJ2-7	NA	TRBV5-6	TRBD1	CASSLMLELGQGAYEQYF	TGTGCCAGCAGCTTGATGTTAGAATTGGGACAGGGGGCCTACGAGCAGTACTTC
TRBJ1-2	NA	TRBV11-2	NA	CASSLERQAFYGYTF	TGTGCCAGCAGCTTAGAGAGACAGGCGTTCTATGGCTACACCTTC
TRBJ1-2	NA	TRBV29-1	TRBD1	CSVERTGKHGYTF	TGCAGCGTTGAGAGGACAGGGAAGCATGGCTACACCTTC
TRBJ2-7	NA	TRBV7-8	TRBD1	CASSPRTGYEQYF	TGTGCCAGCAGCCCTAGGACAGGGTACGAGCAGTACTTC
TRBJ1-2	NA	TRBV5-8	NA	CASSLDPPAGNGYTF	TGTGCCAGCAGCTTGGACCCTCCAGCGGGGAACGGCTACACCTTC
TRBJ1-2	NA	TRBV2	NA	CASSQDNYGYTF	TGTGCCAGCAGTCAGGATAACTATGGCTACACCTTC
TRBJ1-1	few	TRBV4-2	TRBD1	CASSQGQGLDTEAFF	TGTGCCAGCAGCCAAGGACAGGGTCTCGACACTGAAGCTTTCTTT
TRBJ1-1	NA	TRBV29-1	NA	CSATGPEAFF	TGCAGCGCGACAGGACCTGAAGCTTTCTTT
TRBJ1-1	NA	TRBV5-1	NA	CASSLASGMNTEAFF	TGCGCCAGCAGCTTGGCCTCAGGGATGAACACTGAAGCTTTCTTT
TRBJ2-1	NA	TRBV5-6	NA	CASSFYRDEQFF	TGTGCCAGCAGCTTCTATAGAGATGAGCAGTTCTTC
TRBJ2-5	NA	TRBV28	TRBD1	CASSTHTGGAGETQYF	TGTGCCAGCAGTACCCATACAGGGGGCGCGGGGGAGACCCAGTACTTC
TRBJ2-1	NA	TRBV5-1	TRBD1	CASSLGQGAANEQFF	TGCGCCAGCAGCTTGGGACAGGGGGCGGCAAATGAGCAGTTCTTC
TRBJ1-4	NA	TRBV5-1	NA	CASSLVGGPTNEKLFF	TGCGCCAGCAGCTTGGTAGGAGGACCCACTAATGAAAAACTGTTTTTT
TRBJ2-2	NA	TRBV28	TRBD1	CASIHQGDGGELFF	TGTGCCAGCATTCATCAGGGGGATGGCGGGGAGCTGTTTTTT